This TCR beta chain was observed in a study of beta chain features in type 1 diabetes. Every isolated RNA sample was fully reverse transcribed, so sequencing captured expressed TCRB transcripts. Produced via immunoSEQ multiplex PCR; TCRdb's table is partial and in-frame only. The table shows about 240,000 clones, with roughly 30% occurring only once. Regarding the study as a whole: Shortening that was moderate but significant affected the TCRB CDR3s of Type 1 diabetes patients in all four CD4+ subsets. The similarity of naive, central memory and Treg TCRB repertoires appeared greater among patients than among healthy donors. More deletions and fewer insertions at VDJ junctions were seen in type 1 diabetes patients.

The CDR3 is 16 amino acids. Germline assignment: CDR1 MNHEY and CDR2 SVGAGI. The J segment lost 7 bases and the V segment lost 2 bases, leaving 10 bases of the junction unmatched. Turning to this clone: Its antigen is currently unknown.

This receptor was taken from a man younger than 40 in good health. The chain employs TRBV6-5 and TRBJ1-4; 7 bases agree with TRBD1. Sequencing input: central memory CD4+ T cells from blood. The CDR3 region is CASSYDPTGSREKLFF. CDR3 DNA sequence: TGTGCCAGCAGTTACGACCCGACAGGGTCTCGTGAAAAACTGTTTTTT.